The clone carrying this T cell receptor beta chain was found once. The sample originates from a study of blood T cell repertoires in COVID-19. Study-wide context: The analysed material was cDNA or gDNA that came from T cells, B-cell-depleted T cells, or PBMCs.

Assay used: immunoSEQ multiplex PCR; TCRdb lists only in-frame clones, some missing. This sample has more than 200,000 clones, with around 85% found just once. Germline trimming cut 0 bases from V and 3 bases from J; bases unmatched to any gene: 7. This CDR3 comprises 18 residues. CDR1 and CDR2 (germline): MGHDK, SYGVNS. Sequenced material: peripheral blood. V and J are TRBV25-1 and TRBJ2-3, with 12 bases that match TRBD2. The sequence came from a woman between 40 and 55 years old with active or convalescent COVID-19. The DNA for the CDR3 is TGTGCCAGCAGTGAATATAAGCTAGCGGGGGGGCCGACAGATACGCAGTATTTT. It translates to CASSEYKLAGGPTDTQYF.